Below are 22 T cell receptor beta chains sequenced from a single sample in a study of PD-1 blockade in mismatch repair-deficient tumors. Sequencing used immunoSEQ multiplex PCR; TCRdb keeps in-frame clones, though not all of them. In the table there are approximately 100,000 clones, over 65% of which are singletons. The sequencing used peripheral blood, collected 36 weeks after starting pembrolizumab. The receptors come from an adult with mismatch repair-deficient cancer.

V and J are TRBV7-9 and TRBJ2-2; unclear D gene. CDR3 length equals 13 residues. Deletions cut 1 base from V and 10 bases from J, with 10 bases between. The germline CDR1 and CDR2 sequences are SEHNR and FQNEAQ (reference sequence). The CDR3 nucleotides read TGTGCCAGCAGCTTAGGAAGGCAGGAGGAGCTGTTTTTT. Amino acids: CASSLGRQEELFF.

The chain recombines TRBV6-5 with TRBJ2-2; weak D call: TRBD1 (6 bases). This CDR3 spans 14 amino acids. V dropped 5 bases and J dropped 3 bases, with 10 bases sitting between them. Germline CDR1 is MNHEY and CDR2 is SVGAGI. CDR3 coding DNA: TGTGCCAGCAGTAACAGGGTTTACACCGGGGAGCTGTTTTTT. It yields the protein CASSNRVYTGELFF.

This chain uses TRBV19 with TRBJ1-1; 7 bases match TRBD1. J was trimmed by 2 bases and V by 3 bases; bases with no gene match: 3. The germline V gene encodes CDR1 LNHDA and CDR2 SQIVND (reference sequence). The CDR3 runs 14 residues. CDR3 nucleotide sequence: TGTGCCAGTAGTATGGGGACAGACAACACTGAAGCTTTCTTT. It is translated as CASSMGTDNTEAFF.

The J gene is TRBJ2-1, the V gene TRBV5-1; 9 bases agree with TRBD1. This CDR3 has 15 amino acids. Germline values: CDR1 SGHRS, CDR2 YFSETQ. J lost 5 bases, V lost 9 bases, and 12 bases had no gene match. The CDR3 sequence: CATRYGQGNNNEQFF. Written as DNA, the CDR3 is TGCGCCACCAGATACGGACAGGGGAACAACAATGAGCAGTTCTTC.

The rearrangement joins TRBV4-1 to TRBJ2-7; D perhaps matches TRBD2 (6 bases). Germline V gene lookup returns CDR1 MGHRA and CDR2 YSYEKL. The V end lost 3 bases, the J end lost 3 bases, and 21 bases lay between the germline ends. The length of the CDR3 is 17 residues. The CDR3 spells CASSQPLRAGLDYEQYF. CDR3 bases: TGCGCCAGCAGCCAGCCCCTCCGGGCGGGACTCGACTACGAGCAGTACTTC.

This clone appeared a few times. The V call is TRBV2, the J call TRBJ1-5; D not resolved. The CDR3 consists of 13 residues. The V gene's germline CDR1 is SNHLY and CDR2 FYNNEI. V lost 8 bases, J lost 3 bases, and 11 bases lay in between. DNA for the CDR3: TGTGCCAGCGCCGGGGAGCTCAATCAGCCCCAGCATTTT. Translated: CASAGELNQPQHF.

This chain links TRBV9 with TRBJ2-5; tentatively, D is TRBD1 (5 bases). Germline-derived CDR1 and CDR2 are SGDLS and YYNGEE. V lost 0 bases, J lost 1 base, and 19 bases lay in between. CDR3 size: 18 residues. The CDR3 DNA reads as TGTGCCAGCAGCGTAGCTTCGATCGGGTCTCAGGGCCAAGAGACCCAGTACTTC. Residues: CASSVASIGSQGQETQYF. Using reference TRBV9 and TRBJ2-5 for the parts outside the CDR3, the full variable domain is DSGVTQTPKHLITATGQRVTLRCSPRSGDLSVYWYQQSLDQGLQFLIQYYNGEERAKGNILERFSAQQFPDLHSELNLSSLELGDSALYFCASSVASIGSQGQETQYFGPGTRLLVL.

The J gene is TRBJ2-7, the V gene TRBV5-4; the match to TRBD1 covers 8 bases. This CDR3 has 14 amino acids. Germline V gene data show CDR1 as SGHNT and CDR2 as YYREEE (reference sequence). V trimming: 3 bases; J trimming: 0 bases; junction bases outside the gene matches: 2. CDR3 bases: TGTGCCAGCAGCTCGGACAGGGACTCCTACGAGCAGTACTTC. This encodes CASSSDRDSYEQYF. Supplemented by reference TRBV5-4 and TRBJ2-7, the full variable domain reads ETGVTQSPTHLIKTRGQQVTLRCSSQSGHNTVSWYQQALGQGPQFIFQYYREEENGRGNFPPRFSGLQFPNYSSELNVNALELDDSALYLCASSSDRDSYEQYFGPGTRLTVT.

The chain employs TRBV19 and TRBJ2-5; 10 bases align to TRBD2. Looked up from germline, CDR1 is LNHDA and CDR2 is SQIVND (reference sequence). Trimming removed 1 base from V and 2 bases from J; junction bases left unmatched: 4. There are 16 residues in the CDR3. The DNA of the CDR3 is TGTGCCAGTAGTATAGGTCTAGCGGGGGCACAAGAGACCCAGTACTTC. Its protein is CASSIGLAGAQETQYF.

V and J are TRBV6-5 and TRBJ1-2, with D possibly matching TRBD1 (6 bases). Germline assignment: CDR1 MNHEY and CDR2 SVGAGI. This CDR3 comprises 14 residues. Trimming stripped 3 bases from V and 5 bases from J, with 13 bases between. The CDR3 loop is CASSYESTGYGYTF. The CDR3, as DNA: TGTGCCAGCAGTTATGAATCCACAGGGTATGGCTACACCTTC.

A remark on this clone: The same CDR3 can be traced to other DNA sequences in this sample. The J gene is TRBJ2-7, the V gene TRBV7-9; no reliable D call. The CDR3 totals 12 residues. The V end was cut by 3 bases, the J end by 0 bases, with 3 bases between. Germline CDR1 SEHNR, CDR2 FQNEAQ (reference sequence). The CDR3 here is CASSFGSYEQYF. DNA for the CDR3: TGTGCCAGCAGCTTCGGCTCCTACGAGCAGTACTTC.

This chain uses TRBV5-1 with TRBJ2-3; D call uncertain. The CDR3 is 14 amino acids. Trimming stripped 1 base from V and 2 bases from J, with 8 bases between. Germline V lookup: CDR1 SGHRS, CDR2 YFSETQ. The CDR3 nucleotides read TGCGCCAGCAGCTTGAATTCCGTCACAGATACGCAGTATTTT. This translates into CASSLNSVTDTQYF.

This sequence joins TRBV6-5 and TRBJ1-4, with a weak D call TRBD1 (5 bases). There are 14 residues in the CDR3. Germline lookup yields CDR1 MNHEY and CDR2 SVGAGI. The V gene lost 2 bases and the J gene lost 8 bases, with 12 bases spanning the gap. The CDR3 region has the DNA TGTGCCAGCAGTTACAGAGGGGACCGGGAAAAACTGTTTTTT. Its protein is CASSYRGDREKLFF.

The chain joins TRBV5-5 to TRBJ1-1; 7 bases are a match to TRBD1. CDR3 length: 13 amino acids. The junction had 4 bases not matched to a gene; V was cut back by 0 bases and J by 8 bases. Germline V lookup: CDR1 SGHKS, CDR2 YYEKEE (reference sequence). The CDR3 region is CASSLVGGEEAFF. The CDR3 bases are TGTGCCAGCAGCTTGGTAGGGGGCGAAGAAGCTTTCTTT.

The CDR3: CSVVEGSTDTQYF. In nucleotides, the CDR3 is TGCAGCGTTGTTGAGGGGAGCACAGATACGCAGTATTTT. The V gene is TRBV29-1, the J gene TRBJ2-3; D might be TRBD1 or TRBD2, each matching 5 bases. V was trimmed by 4 bases and J by 0 bases, leaving 8 bases between them. Germline CDR1 SQVTM, CDR2 ANQGSEA. The CDR3 loop spans 13 amino acids.

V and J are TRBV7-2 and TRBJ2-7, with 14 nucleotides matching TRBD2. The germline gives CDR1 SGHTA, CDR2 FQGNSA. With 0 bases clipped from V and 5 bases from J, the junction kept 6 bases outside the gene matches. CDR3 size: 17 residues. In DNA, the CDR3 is TGTGCCAGCAGCTTAGCCCCGACTAGCGGGAGGGGCCACGAGCAGTACTTC. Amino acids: CASSLAPTSGRGHEQYF.

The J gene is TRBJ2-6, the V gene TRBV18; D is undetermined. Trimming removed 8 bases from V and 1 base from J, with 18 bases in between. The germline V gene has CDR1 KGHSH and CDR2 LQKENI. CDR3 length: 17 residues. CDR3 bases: TGTGCCAGCCGCCAACCAGGTCCTCAATCTGGGGCCAACGTCCTGACTTTC. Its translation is CASRQPGPQSGANVLTF.

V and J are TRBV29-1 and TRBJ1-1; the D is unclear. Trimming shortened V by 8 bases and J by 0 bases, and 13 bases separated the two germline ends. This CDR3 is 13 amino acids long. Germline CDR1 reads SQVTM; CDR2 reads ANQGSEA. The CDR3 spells CSSRGVLNTEAFF. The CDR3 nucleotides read TGCAGCTCCCGGGGAGTCTTGAACACTGAAGCTTTCTTT. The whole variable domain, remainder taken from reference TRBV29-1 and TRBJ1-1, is SAVISQKPSRDICQRGTSLTIQCQVDSQVTMMFWYRQQPGQSLTLIATANQGSEATYESGFVIDKFPISRPNLTFSTLTVSNMSPEDSSIYLCSSRGVLNTEAFFGQGTRLTVV.

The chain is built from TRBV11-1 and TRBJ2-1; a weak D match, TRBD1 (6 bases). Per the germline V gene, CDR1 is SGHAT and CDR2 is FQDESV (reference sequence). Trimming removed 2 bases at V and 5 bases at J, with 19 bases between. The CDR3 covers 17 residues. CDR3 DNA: TGTGCCAGCAGCTTACGCAGGGCGATCAACAGGGACAATGAGCAGTTCTTC. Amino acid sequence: CASSLRRAINRDNEQFF.

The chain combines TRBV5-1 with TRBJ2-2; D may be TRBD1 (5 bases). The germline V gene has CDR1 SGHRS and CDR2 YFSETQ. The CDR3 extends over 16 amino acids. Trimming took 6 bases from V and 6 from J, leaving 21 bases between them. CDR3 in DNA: TGCGCCAGCAATGGCAGGGTTTATGGGGAATCCGGGGAGCTGTTTTTT. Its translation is CASNGRVYGESGELFF.

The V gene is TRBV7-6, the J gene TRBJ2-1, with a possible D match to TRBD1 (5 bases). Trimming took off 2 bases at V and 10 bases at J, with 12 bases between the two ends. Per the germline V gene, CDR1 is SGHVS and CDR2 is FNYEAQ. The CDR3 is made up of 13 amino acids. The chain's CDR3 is CASSLRGRSEQFF. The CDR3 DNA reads TGTGCCAGCAGCTTAAGGGGTAGGAGCGAGCAGTTCTTC. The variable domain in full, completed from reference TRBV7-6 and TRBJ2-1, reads GAGVSQSPRYKVTKRGQDVALRCDPISGHVSLYWYRQALGQGPEFLTYFNYEAQQDKSGLPNDRFSAERPEGSISTLTIQRTEQRDSAMYRCASSLRGRSEQFFGPGTRLTVL.

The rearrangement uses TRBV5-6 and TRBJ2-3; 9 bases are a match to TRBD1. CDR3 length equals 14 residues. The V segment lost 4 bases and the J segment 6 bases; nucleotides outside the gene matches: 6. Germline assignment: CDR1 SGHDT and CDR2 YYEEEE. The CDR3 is CASSLGTGWDTQYF. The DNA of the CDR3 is TGTGCCAGCAGCCTGGGGACAGGGTGGGATACGCAGTATTTT.